The T cell receptor beta chain described here comes from a study of vaccination and CD4 T cells after COVID-19. In the study overall: Investigators stimulated cells with overlapping spike peptides drawn from SARS-CoV-2, HCoV-NL63, HCoV-OC43 and HCoV-229E. A CEFX pool, an HIV-1 Nef pool, or else no peptide went into the control cultures.

CDR3 length: 14 residues. CDR1 KGHDR and CDR2 SFDVKD come from the germline V gene. Deletions cut 5 bases from V and 5 bases from J, with 11 bases between. This clonotype was seen more than once but under ten times. The antigen remains undetermined. With the Oncomine TCR Beta short-read assay, DNA from cultured CD4+ T cells was sequenced. CD4+ T cells were cultured, and genomic DNA was extracted from them. TCRdb itself ran the PCR reads through MiXCR, one entry per CDR3 protein. The top ten clones hold around 37% of a sample with roughly 7,500 distinct CDR3 sequences, 41% of them seen once. Stated treatment: approximately 10-day PBMC culture with coronavirus spike peptide pools or control peptides (ViraFEST assay). CD4+ T cells that came from the unexposed donor were collected before the COVID-19 pandemic (2011-2018). Per well, 1.5 million to 2.5 million PBMCs were cultured in the presence of approximately 9 IU/ml IL-2 and 9 to 10 ug/ml peptide pools. Having spent roughly 11 days in culture, CD4+ T cells were then isolated by negative selection.

This chain links TRBV24-1 with TRBJ2-2, with D possibly being TRBD1 (6 bases). The sequencing input was CD4+ T cells from blood, cultured in vitro. The sequence derives from a human donor in good health. CDR3: CATSGFQGTGELFF. The CDR3, as DNA: TGTGCCACCAGTGGTTTCCAGGGGACCGGGGAGCTGTTTTTT.